The 31 T cell receptor beta chains below come from one sample, sequenced in a study of early T cells in non-severe SARS-CoV-2 infection. Via MiXCR, TCRdb re-called the 5' RACE reads, giving one row per CDR3 protein. The sample has some 98,000 distinct CDR3 sequences, around a sixth seen once. The sequenced material came from whole blood. Receptor source: an adult who was a healthcare worker with PCR-confirmed SARS-CoV-2 infection or an uninfected control (not recorded which).

The J gene is TRBJ1-4, the V gene TRBV7-9, with 7 bases lining up with TRBD1. This CDR3 comprises 15 residues. Germline CDR1 SEHNR, CDR2 FQNEAQ (reference sequence). J gave up 2 bases and V 5 bases, and 5 bases lay outside the gene matches. The CDR3 sequence: CASSRVTGTNEKLFF. Written as DNA, the CDR3 is TGTGCCAGCAGCCGAGTGACAGGGACTAATGAAAAACTGTTTTTT.

V gene TRBV7-6 combines with J gene TRBJ2-2, with 8 bases aligning to TRBD1. The CDR3 consists of 16 residues. V lost 5 bases to trimming and J lost 2 bases; unmatched junction nucleotides: 7. Germline loops: CDR1 SGHVS, CDR2 FNYEAQ. The CDR3 sequence: CASSPRQGKNTGELFF. DNA of the CDR3: TGTGCCAGCAGCCCCCGACAGGGGAAAAACACCGGGGAGCTGTTTTTT.

The chain is built from TRBV6-5 and TRBJ2-4, with TRBD1 matching over 10 bases. Germline V CDR1 and CDR2: MNHEY, SVGAGI. V dropped 6 bases and J dropped 8; count of bases not matched to a gene: 1. This CDR3 spans 12 amino acids. CDR3 loop: CASRDRGYIQYF. In DNA form, the CDR3 reads TGTGCCAGCAGGGACAGGGGGTACATTCAGTACTTC.

This chain uses TRBV29-1 with TRBJ1-1; D unresolved. Germline V gene sequence: CDR1 SQVTM, CDR2 ANQGSEA. The germline V and J ends were trimmed by 0 bases and 5 bases, with 4 bases remaining between them. The CDR3 has 11 residues. This CDR3 reads CSVEDLTEAFF. The DNA of the CDR3 is TGCAGCGTTGAAGATCTTACTGAAGCTTTCTTT.

The DNA for the CDR3 is TGCGCCAGCAGCTTGGGGGACCCCTCCTCCTACAATGAGCAGTTCTTC. It codes for CASSLGDPSSYNEQFF. This chain joins TRBV5-1 and TRBJ2-1, with D possibly being TRBD1 or TRBD2 (5 bases each). V lost 0 bases and J lost 0, with 10 bases in between. Germline CDR1 is SGHRS and CDR2 is YFSETQ. The CDR3 spans 16 residues.

This clonotype has only a few counts. The chain links TRBV7-2 to TRBJ2-1, with D possibly matching TRBD2 (6 bases). The CDR3 has 16 amino acids. Germline V gene sequence: CDR1 SGHTA, CDR2 FQGNSA. V gave up 1 base and J gave up 4 bases, with 14 bases separating them. The CDR3 here is CASSLVGGGIYNEQFF. As DNA, the CDR3 is TGTGCCAGCAGCTTAGTGGGCGGCGGGATTTACAATGAGCAGTTCTTC.

The rearrangement joins TRBV10-2 to TRBJ1-4; a possible D gene is TRBD1 (5 bases). Germline-derived CDR1 and CDR2 are WSHSY and SAAADI. The V end was cut by 6 bases, the J end by 3 bases, with 8 bases between. The CDR3 has 13 amino acids. The DNA for the CDR3 is TGCGCCAGCAGGAGGGACTCTAATGAAAAACTGTTTTTT. This encodes CASRRDSNEKLFF.

The sample holds many counts of this clonotype. The gene calls are TRBV12-3 or TRBV12-4 and TRBJ2-1; 9 bases match TRBD1. The CDR3 extends over 17 amino acids. Unmatched junction bases numbered 14, after V lost 4 bases and J lost 7 bases. The CDR3 DNA sequence: TGTGCCAGCAGTTCAGGGACAGGGCTTGAAACCCGAAATGAGCAGTTCTTC. Amino acids: CASSSGTGLETRNEQFF.

This clonotype came up many times. The chain has TRBV29-1 and TRBJ2-5; unclear D gene. The CDR3 is made up of 12 amino acids. V lost 1 base and J lost 0, with 3 bases in between. Germline V lookup: CDR1 SQVTM, CDR2 ANQGSEA. The CDR3 DNA reads as TGCAGCGTTGAAGGAAACCAAGAGACCCAGTACTTC. Translating it yields CSVEGNQETQYF.

The CDR3 coding sequence is TGTGCCAGCAGCTTAGGTAGGCGGTATTACGAGCAGTACTTC. Translation: CASSLGRRYYEQYF. The chain is built from TRBV7-2 and TRBJ2-7; D unresolved. Germline CDR1 SGHTA, CDR2 FQGNSA. The CDR3 is 14 residues long. V gave up 1 base and J gave up 4 bases, with 11 bases separating them.

This clonotype was seen a handful of times. The V and J genes are TRBV9 and TRBJ2-1; a weak D match, TRBD2 (8 bases). The CDR3 is 15 amino acids. Germline V gene sequence: CDR1 SGDLS, CDR2 YYNGEE. V lost 3 bases, J lost 5 bases, and 15 bases lay in between. The CDR3 DNA follows: TGTGCCAGCAGCGCGGGGGGGACAGTAAACAATGAGCAGTTCTTC. Amino acid sequence: CASSAGGTVNNEQFF.

This clonotype was observed a few times. The chain uses TRBV20-1 and TRBJ2-3, with D possibly matching TRBD2 (5 bases). This CDR3 has 13 residues. Germline CDR1 and CDR2: DFQATT and SNEGSKA (reference sequence). V lost 2 bases and J lost 3, with 9 bases in between. DNA of the CDR3: TGCAGTGCTAGATTAGCGATAACAGATACGCAGTATTTT. Translated, it gives CSARLAITDTQYF.

This clonotype was picked up a small number of times. This chain links TRBV24-1 with TRBJ2-1, with 9 bases identical to TRBD1. Germline V lookup: CDR1 KGHDR, CDR2 SFDVKD. The CDR3 runs 16 residues. The V segment lost 4 bases and the J segment 2 bases; nucleotides outside the gene matches: 5. CDR3 sequence reads: CATSDRGQGTYNEQFF. The CDR3 DNA reads TGTGCCACCAGTGACCGGGGACAGGGAACCTACAATGAGCAGTTCTTC.

This clonotype has just a few counts. This chain joins TRBV7-8 and TRBJ2-6, with 8 positions matching TRBD1. With 0 bases clipped from V and 0 bases from J, the junction kept 7 bases outside the gene matches. CDR1 is SGHVS and CDR2 is FQNEAQ in the germline V gene. This CDR3 has 19 residues. CDR3 region: CASSLARTGGSSGANVLTF. CDR3 DNA: TGTGCCAGCAGCTTAGCAAGAACAGGGGGTAGCTCTGGGGCCAACGTCCTGACTTTC.

The rearrangement uses TRBV7-9 and TRBJ2-1; D ambiguous. CDR3 size: 14 residues. With 5 bases removed from V and 10 bases from J, the gap between germline ends came to 18 bases. The germline gives CDR1 SEHNR, CDR2 FQNEAQ (reference sequence). CDR3 coding DNA: TGTGCCAGCAGCCTCGGACCCTTAATTATAGAGCAGTTCTTC. Encoded protein: CASSLGPLIIEQFF.

The V gene is TRBV10-3, the J gene TRBJ2-1, with 8 bases aligning to TRBD1. The CDR3 is 13 amino acids. Germline CDR1 reads ENHRY; CDR2 reads SYGVKD. The V and J ends lost 6 bases and 7 bases, in that order; junction bases with no gene match: 5. The CDR3 sequence is CAIRLTGGNEQFF. CDR3 coding DNA: TGTGCCATCAGGTTAACAGGGGGGAATGAGCAGTTCTTC.

J is TRBJ2-7 and V is TRBV4-3; D remains ambiguous. The germline CDR1 and CDR2 sequences are LGHNA and YSLEER. Trimming took 0 bases from V and 0 from J, leaving 9 bases between them. The CDR3 is 15 residues long. CDR3 amino acids: CASSQDPAPSYEQYF. CDR3 coding DNA: TGCGCCAGCAGCCAAGATCCGGCTCCCTCCTACGAGCAGTACTTC.

This clonotype was picked up a small number of times. The V call is TRBV7-2, the J call TRBJ1-1; 8 bases agree with TRBD1. The CDR3 totals 14 residues. V lost 4 bases to trimming and J lost 9 bases; unmatched junction nucleotides: 10. CDR1 and CDR2 (germline): SGHTA, FQGNSA. The CDR3 coding sequence is TGTGCCAGCAGCTCGAATAGACAGGGGAAGAAAGCTTTCTTT. It translates to CASSSNRQGKKAFF. The full variable domain, completed using reference TRBV7-2 and TRBJ1-1, is GAGVSQSPSNKVTEKGKDVELRCDPISGHTALYWYRQSLGQGLEFLIYFQGNSAPDKSGLPSDRFSAERTGGSVSTLTIQRTQQEDSAVYLCASSSNRQGKKAFFGQGTRLTVV.

V gene TRBV7-2 combines with J gene TRBJ2-3, with 10 bases matching TRBD2. The germline V gene encodes CDR1 SGHTA and CDR2 FQGNSA. V gave up 5 bases and J gave up 4 bases; unmatched junction bases: 6. CDR3 length: 15 residues. In nucleotides, the CDR3 is TGTGCCAGCAGCGTTACTAGCGGGGTAGCAGATACGCAGTATTTT. Translation: CASSVTSGVADTQYF.

In its sample, this clonotype was seen a few times. The chain carries TRBV7-2 and TRBJ2-6; D call uncertain. The germline V gene encodes CDR1 SGHTA and CDR2 FQGNSA. This CDR3 is built from 15 residues. The V gene lost 5 bases and the J gene lost 4 bases, with 12 bases spanning the gap. CDR3 region: CASSKGSGGANVLTF. CDR3 DNA sequence: TGTGCCAGCAGCAAAGGCTCCGGGGGGGCCAACGTCCTGACTTTC.

The chain uses TRBV6-6 and TRBJ1-4; the match to TRBD1 covers 10 bases. V shed 6 bases and J 4 bases; nucleotides not matched to a gene: 2. This CDR3 has 14 residues. Germline V CDR1 and CDR2: MNHNY, SVGAGI (reference sequence). DNA of the CDR3: TGTGCCAGCAGCGGGACAGGGGTTAATGAAAAACTGTTTTTT. It specifies CASSGTGVNEKLFF.

J is TRBJ2-1 and V is TRBV6-5; TRBD2 matches at 11 bases. CDR1 is MNHEY, CDR2 SVGAGI, per germline. This CDR3 comprises 15 residues. Unmatched junction bases numbered 3, after V lost 3 bases and J lost 5 bases. The CDR3 spells CASSYLAGGNNEQFF. As DNA, the CDR3 is TGTGCCAGCAGTTATCTAGCGGGGGGAAACAATGAGCAGTTCTTC.

This clonotype has just a few counts. The genes are TRBV5-6 and TRBJ2-7, with D unresolved. The CDR3 sequence is 12 residues long. In germline, CDR1 is SGHDT, CDR2 YYEEEE. V was shortened by 3 bases and J by 3 bases, with 7 bases between the two germline ends. CDR3 loop: CASSSFSYEQYF. Here the CDR3 DNA reads TGTGCCAGCAGCTCCTTCAGCTACGAGCAGTACTTC. The complete variable domain, with remaining parts taken from reference TRBV5-6 and TRBJ2-7, reads DAGVTQSPTHLIKTRGQQVTLRCSPKSGHDTVSWYQQALGQGPQFIFQYYEEEERQRGNFPDRFSGHQFPNYSSELNVNALLLGDSALYLCASSSFSYEQYFGPGTRLTVT.

V usage is TRBV20-1 and J usage is TRBJ1-4; D is ambiguous. The CDR3 spans 15 residues. Trimming took 6 bases from V and 9 from J, leaving 23 bases between them. Germline V gene lookup returns CDR1 DFQATT and CDR2 SNEGSKA (reference sequence). The CDR3 region has the DNA TGCAGTGCCCCCAGTGACAACTCCAACTGGAAAAAACTGTTTTTT. It yields the protein CSAPSDNSNWKKLFF.

The genes are TRBV5-6 and TRBJ1-1; no reliable D call. Germline CDR1 reads SGHDT; CDR2 reads YYEEEE. The CDR3 totals 16 residues. The V end lost 3 bases, the J end lost 0 bases, and 15 bases lay between the germline ends. This CDR3 reads CASSSYSYWMNTEAFF. The DNA for the CDR3 is TGTGCCAGCAGCTCATACTCCTACTGGATGAACACTGAAGCTTTCTTT.

This clonotype was detected a few times. The chain employs TRBV6-2 or TRBV6-3 and TRBJ2-7; 8 bases agree with TRBD2. The CDR3 has 15 residues. The V gene's germline CDR1 is MNHEY and CDR2 SVGEGT. Trimming at V came to 7 bases and at J to 1 base, leaving 9 bases not matched to a gene. DNA for the CDR3: TGTGCCAGCAAAGACGGGACTAGGGTTTCCTACGAGCAGTACTTC. Translating it yields CASKDGTRVSYEQYF.

There are a few counts of this clonotype. The CDR3, as DNA: TGTGCCAGCAGTTACTCGATATTCCGAAACAGGGGTGTCATTGAAGCTTTCTTT. The encoded protein is CASSYSIFRNRGVIEAFF. The chain links TRBV6-2 or TRBV6-3 to TRBJ1-1, with TRBD1 identical over 7 bases. The CDR3 has 18 residues. Germline V lookup: CDR1 MNHEY, CDR2 SVGEGT. V was clipped by 0 bases and J by 7 bases; unmatched bases: 17.

CDR3 sequence (DNA): TGTGCCCTGGGGGGACTAGACCAAGAGACCCAGTACTTC. Residues: CALGGLDQETQYF. The chain couples TRBV12-3 or TRBV12-4 to TRBJ2-5; 8 bases are shared with TRBD2. The CDR3 sequence is 13 residues long. The trim removed 11 bases at V and 0 bases at J, leaving 5 bases unmatched.

This clonotype has at least ten counts. This chain links TRBV5-6 with TRBJ2-2; TRBD1 aligns across 9 bases. The CDR3 contains 16 residues. Germline trimming cut 0 bases from V and 4 bases from J; bases unmatched to any gene: 4. Germline V gene data show CDR1 as SGHDT and CDR2 as YYEEEE. The CDR3 DNA reads TGTGCCAGCAGCTTGGCACAGGGGGCGAGCACCGGGGAGCTGTTTTTT. Amino acid sequence: CASSLAQGASTGELFF.

This clonotype showed up just a few times. Written as DNA, the CDR3 is TGTGCCAGCTCACCACCGGGACTAGGCACAGATACGCAGTATTTT. It encodes CASSPPGLGTDTQYF. The genes are TRBV18 and TRBJ2-3; TRBD2 agrees at 8 bases. The germline gives CDR1 KGHSH, CDR2 LQKENI. The CDR3 runs to 15 residues. With 0 bases clipped from V and 1 base from J, the junction kept 0 bases outside the gene matches.

This clonotype occurred a few times. The chain joins TRBV11-2 to TRBJ2-7, with 8 bases identical to TRBD2. Germline CDR1 reads SGHAT; CDR2 reads FQNNGV. This CDR3 comprises 17 residues. J lost 2 bases, V lost 4 bases, and 13 bases had no gene match. The CDR3 sequence is CASSSGGAIRTAYEQYF. The CDR3 DNA follows: TGTGCCAGCAGCTCCGGGGGGGCAATCAGGACCGCCTACGAGCAGTACTTC.